The entry below gives a single TCR beta chain sequence along with its context. Its specificity is not known. V was pared by 8 bases and J by 2 bases, with 4 bases of the junction left unmatched. CDR1 is MNHEY, CDR2 SMNVEV, per germline (reference sequence). The CDR3 runs to 14 residues. This entry belongs to a study of blood T cells in healthy people across ages. Whole-study results and caveats: Samples with more naive T cells showed higher observed beta diversity. Long-lived donors exceeded aged donors in naive CD4+ cells and diversity. One million T cells yielded diversity estimates that were considered underestimates.

Using a J-beta primer mix together with a sample-barcoded 5' primer, a second PCR was run for roughly 7 to 12 cycles. CDR3-containing paired-end reads numbering at least 2.5 million came from each sample. TCRdb processed the 5' RACE reads anew with MiXCR; each CDR3 protein has one entry. There are 380,000 or so distinct CDR3 sequences in the sample; 50% to 60% occur only once, and 45% to 60% lies in the top ten. This rearrangement joins TRBV27 to TRBJ1-3; 9 bases line up with TRBD1. Sequenced material: blood. This TCR came from a man aged 55-75 years in good health. CDR3 sequence: CASRRQGAGNTIYF. DNA of the CDR3: TGTGCCAGCCGGAGACAGGGGGCTGGAAACACCATATATTTT.